This T cell receptor (beta chain) was sequenced in a study of OX40 agonist ivuxolimab in advanced cancers. Background on the study: With ivuxolimab, an agonistic anti-OX40 (CD134) antibody, patients were treated. Three individuals attained partial responses, comprising one hepatocellular carcinoma case and two cutaneous melanoma cases.

Findings of the study overall: More expanded clones were found, on average, in CD8+ than in CD4+ T cells.

On this clone: As yet, its antigen is unknown.

TCRdb keeps only in-frame clones here, not all; method: immunoSEQ multiplex PCR. The sample has roughly 25,000 clones, about 90% seen once. The CDR3 runs to 17 residues. V dropped 0 bases and J dropped 9; count of bases not matched to a gene: 12. In germline, CDR1 is SGDLS, CDR2 YYNGEE. The J gene is TRBJ2-1, the V gene TRBV9; 10 bases line up with TRBD1. The sequencing used CD4+ or CD8+ T cells sorted from blood, collected in a trial of the OX40 agonist ivuxolimab. This TCR came from an adult with an advanced solid tumor such as melanoma, head and neck, liver or kidney cancer. The CDR3 loop reads CASSVDGTRGDRGEQFF. The CDR3 region has the DNA TGTGCCAGCAGCGTAGACGGGACTCGCGGGGACAGGGGTGAGCAGTTCTTC.